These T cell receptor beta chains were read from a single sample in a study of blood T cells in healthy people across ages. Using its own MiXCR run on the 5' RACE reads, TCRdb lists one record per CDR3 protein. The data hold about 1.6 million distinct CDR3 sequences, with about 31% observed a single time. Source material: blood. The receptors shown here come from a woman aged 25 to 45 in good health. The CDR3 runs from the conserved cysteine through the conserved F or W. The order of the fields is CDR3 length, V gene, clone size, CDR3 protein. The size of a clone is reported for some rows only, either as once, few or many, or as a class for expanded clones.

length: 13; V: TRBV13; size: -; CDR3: CASSWMGESGYTF
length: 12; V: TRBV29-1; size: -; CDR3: CSAEDSYNEQFF
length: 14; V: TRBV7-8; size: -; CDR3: CASSLGGLDEKLFF
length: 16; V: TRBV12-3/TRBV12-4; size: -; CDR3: CASSLQGGPSTDTQYF
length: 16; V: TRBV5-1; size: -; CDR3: CASSIFERSAYNEQFF
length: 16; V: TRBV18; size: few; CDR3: CASSPRSGTRTDTQYF
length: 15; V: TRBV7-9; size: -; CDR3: CASSLASGRSHEQFF
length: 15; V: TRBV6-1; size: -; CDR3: CASSGGGGRSETQYF
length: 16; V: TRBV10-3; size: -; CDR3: CAISGSLSVGKETQYF
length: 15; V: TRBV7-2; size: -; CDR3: CASNLRPTTLWGYTF
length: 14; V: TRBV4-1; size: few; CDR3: CASRGASFEETQYF
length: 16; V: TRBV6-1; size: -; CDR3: CVSSVDSSYSTDTQYF
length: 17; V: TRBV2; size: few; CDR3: CASRTGGWGEGGSEQFF
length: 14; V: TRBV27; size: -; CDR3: CASSLSRENTEAFF
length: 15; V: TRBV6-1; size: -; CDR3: CASSEGSLRLYEQYF
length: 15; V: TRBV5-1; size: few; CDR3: CASSYSGSPLNEQFF
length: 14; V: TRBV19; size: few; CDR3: CASSVNSGANVLTF
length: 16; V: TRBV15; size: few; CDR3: CATSRDDSGPRDEQYF
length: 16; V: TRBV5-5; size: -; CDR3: CASSVLAGSPYNEQFF
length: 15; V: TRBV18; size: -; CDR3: CASSPKDRHYNEQFF
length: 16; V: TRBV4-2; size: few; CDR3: CASSQAGGPVTDTQYF
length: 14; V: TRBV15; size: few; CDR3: CATSGGLAGVEQYF
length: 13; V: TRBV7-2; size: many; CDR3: CASSLRGGHGYTF
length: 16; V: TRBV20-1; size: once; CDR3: CSAMRPAGGPRETQFF
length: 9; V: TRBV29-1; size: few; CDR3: CSVREGYTF
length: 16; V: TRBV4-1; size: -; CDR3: CASSIRTSTTKNIQYF
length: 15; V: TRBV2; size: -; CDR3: CASSEGQSAANEQFF
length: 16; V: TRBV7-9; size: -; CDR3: CTSSLVTGTGSYEQYF
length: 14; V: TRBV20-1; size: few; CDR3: CSAQLAGRRETQYF
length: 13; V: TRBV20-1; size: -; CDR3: CSTREDPLYEQYF
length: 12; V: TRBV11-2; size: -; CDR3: CASSLDRDLYTF